The 26 T cell receptor beta chains reported below all come from one sample, sequenced in a study of T cell responses to AZD1222 COVID-19 vaccine. Sequencing was performed with immunoSEQ multiplex PCR; in TCRdb, only in-frame clones are kept and a portion is missing. Here the sample spans about 200,000 clones, approximately 90% being singletons. The specimen comprised peripheral blood, sampled 28 days after the second AZD1222 dose. The receptor set was obtained from an adult who received the AZD1222 COVID-19 vaccine.

This chain links TRBV5-1 with TRBJ1-6; D is ambiguous. The V end was cut by 0 bases, the J end by 7 bases, with 8 bases between. The CDR3 runs 14 residues. Germline V gene data show CDR1 as SGHRS and CDR2 as YFSETQ. CDR3 residues: CASSLDVGNSPLHF. The CDR3 nucleotides are TGCGCCAGCAGCTTGGATGTGGGGAATTCACCCCTCCACTTT.

The J gene is TRBJ1-4, the V gene TRBV28; D is unresolved. CDR3 length: 13 amino acids. The ends were cut back, 8 bases at V and 3 bases at J, with 10 bases in the middle. Germline V gene sequence: CDR1 MDHEN, CDR2 SYDVKM. The CDR3 coding sequence is TGTGCCAGCTCCGGATCACCTAATGAAAAACTGTTTTTT. This sequence encodes CASSGSPNEKLFF.

The J gene is TRBJ1-6, the V gene TRBV28; possibly TRBD1 for D (5 bases). The CDR3 extends over 19 amino acids. Trimming removed 8 bases from V and 0 bases from J, with 23 bases in between. CDR1 MDHEN and CDR2 SYDVKM come from the germline V gene. In DNA, the CDR3 is TGTGCCAGCCGGGACGTCTCGGGTCAAAGAAGCTCCTATAATTCACCCCTCCACTTT. This gives the protein CASRDVSGQRSSYNSPLHF. Supplemented by reference TRBV28 and TRBJ1-6, the full variable domain reads DVKVTQSSRYLVKRTGEKVFLECVQDMDHENMFWYRQDPGLGLRLIYFSYDVKMKEKGDIPEGYSVSREKKERFSLILESASTNQTSMYLCASRDVSGQRSSYNSPLHFGNGTRLTVT.

The chain employs TRBV14 and TRBJ2-7; D gene ambiguous. There are 13 residues in the CDR3. Per the germline V gene, CDR1 is SGHDN and CDR2 is FVKESK. The V end was cut by 0 bases, the J end by 4 bases, with 7 bases between. The chain's CDR3 is CASSQDKEYEQYF. The CDR3 coding sequence is TGTGCCAGCAGCCAAGATAAGGAGTACGAGCAGTACTTC.

The chain joins TRBV9 to TRBJ2-2, with D uncertain. Trimming stripped 4 bases from V and 1 base from J, with 11 bases between. The CDR3 extends over 15 amino acids. In germline, CDR1 is SGDLS, CDR2 YYNGEE. The CDR3 reads CASSRLHQNTGELFF. The CDR3 nucleotides read TGTGCCAGCAGCAGACTCCATCAGAACACCGGGGAGCTGTTTTTT.

This chain connects TRBV6-5 to TRBJ2-7; 9 positions agree with TRBD2. The length of the CDR3 is 14 residues. Germline CDR1 and CDR2: MNHEY and SVGAGI. V was pared by 6 bases and J by 6 bases, with 9 bases of the junction left unmatched. CDR3 bases: TGTGCCAGCAGCAGCACTAGCGGGCACGGCGAGCAGTACTTC. Amino acids: CASSSTSGHGEQYF.

V is TRBV11-2 and J is TRBJ1-1; D is perhaps TRBD1 (5 bases). Germline V lookup: CDR1 SGHAT, CDR2 FQNNGV. V was trimmed by 1 base and J by 5 bases, leaving 5 bases between them. The length of the CDR3 is 12 residues. The CDR3 sequence: CASSLAGTEAFF. The CDR3 nucleotides are TGTGCCAGCAGCTTAGCAGGGACTGAAGCTTTCTTT.

This clone was seen more than once but under ten times. The chain couples TRBV30 to TRBJ2-1, with unresolved D. The germline CDR1 and CDR2 sequences are GTSNPN and SVGIG (reference sequence). V shed 3 bases and J shed 2 bases, with 14 bases lying between them. This CDR3 comprises 15 residues. Written as DNA, the CDR3 is TGTGCCTGGAGCTCCGGGCCCGAGGCCTACAATGAGCAGTTCTTC. Translated, it gives CAWSSGPEAYNEQFF.

The rearrangement joins TRBV30 to TRBJ1-1; no definite D call. Trimming took 6 bases from V and 3 from J, leaving 8 bases between them. Germline V gene sequence: CDR1 GTSNPN, CDR2 SVGIG (reference sequence). The CDR3 length is 11 residues. CDR3 in amino acids: CACQTYTEAFF. CDR3 DNA sequence: TGTGCCTGTCAAACCTACACTGAAGCTTTCTTT.

The rearrangement uses TRBV28 and TRBJ2-7; 7 nucleotides line up with TRBD1. The germline gives CDR1 MDHEN, CDR2 SYDVKM. V lost 3 bases and J lost 5; bases outside the gene matches: 13. This CDR3 has 16 residues. CDR3 region: CASSFPRTGPPHEQYF. CDR3 in DNA: TGTGCCAGCAGTTTCCCCAGGACAGGTCCACCGCACGAGCAGTACTTC.

The chain recombines TRBV7-9 with TRBJ2-7, with a weak D call TRBD1 (5 bases). The CDR3 loop spans 13 amino acids. Germline V gives CDR1 SEHNR, CDR2 FQNEAQ (reference sequence). Trimming removed 4 bases at V and 3 bases at J, with 10 bases between. The CDR3 region is CASSSRQSYEQYF. CDR3 nucleotide sequence: TGTGCCAGCAGCTCCCGACAGAGCTACGAGCAGTACTTC.

The rearrangement uses TRBV7-9 and TRBJ2-7, with D perhaps assigned TRBD1 or TRBD2 (5 bases each). V dropped 8 bases and J dropped 2 bases, with 10 bases sitting between them. This CDR3 region has 12 residues. Germline V CDR1 and CDR2: SEHNR, FQNEAQ (reference sequence). The CDR3 reads CASGDGTYEQYF. CDR3 nucleotide sequence: TGTGCCAGCGGGGACGGTACCTACGAGCAGTACTTC.

This clone was counted between two and nine times. The rearrangement joins TRBV2 to TRBJ1-1, with D possibly matching TRBD1 (5 bases). V was clipped by 10 bases and J by 6 bases, with 18 bases between them. The germline CDR1 and CDR2 sequences are SNHLY and FYNNEI. The CDR3 length is 13 residues. CDR3 nucleotide sequence: TGTGCCATCCGCGGTTGGGGGACCGCTGAAGCTTTCTTT. It is translated as CAIRGWGTAEAFF. The variable domain in full, with the rest retrieved from reference TRBV2 and TRBJ1-1, is EPEVTQTPSHQVTQMGQEVILRCVPISNHLYFYWYRQILGQKVEFLVSFYNNEISEKSEIFDDQFSVERPDGSNFTLKIRSTKLEDSAMYFCAIRGWGTAEAFFGQGTRLTVV.

In DNA, the CDR3 is TGCGCCAGCAGTCGGACTAGCGGAGGTGAGCAGTTCTTC. Translated: CASSRTSGGEQFF. The chain is built from TRBV10-1 and TRBJ2-1, with 10 bases identical to TRBD2. Germline lookup yields CDR1 WNHNN and CDR2 SYGVQD (reference sequence). The CDR3 covers 13 residues. The J segment lost 9 bases and the V segment lost 5 bases, leaving 4 bases of the junction unmatched.

The V gene is TRBV2, the J gene TRBJ2-2, with a tentative D call TRBD2 (6 bases). CDR1 and CDR2 from the germline V gene are SNHLY and FYNNEI. Trimming pared 6 bases from V and 4 bases from J, leaving 15 bases between. This CDR3 region has 15 residues. CDR3 sequence (DNA): TGTGCCAGCAGAGCCGGGACTTCTATCACCGGGGAGCTGTTTTTT. As protein: CASRAGTSITGELFF.

The chain joins TRBV27 to TRBJ2-5; D uncertain. The CDR3 is made up of 15 amino acids. Between the trimmed V and J ends, which lost 5 bases and 2 bases, there was a span of 15 bases. Germline CDR1 and CDR2: MNHEY and SMNVEV (reference sequence). This CDR3 reads CASSGEIKLQETQYF. As DNA, the CDR3 is TGTGCCAGCAGTGGGGAAATAAAGCTACAAGAGACCCAGTACTTC.

V usage is TRBV5-4 and J usage is TRBJ2-3, with 7 bases aligning to TRBD2. Germline CDR1 SGHNT, CDR2 YYREEE (reference sequence). With 5 bases clipped from V and 4 bases from J, the junction kept 16 bases outside the gene matches. The CDR3 has 17 amino acids. The CDR3 sequence is CASRFLEGGSVADTQYF. The CDR3 DNA is TGTGCCAGCAGGTTCTTAGAGGGCGGGAGCGTGGCAGATACGCAGTATTTT.

The genes are TRBV6-5 and TRBJ1-4; D gene ambiguous. The germline V gene encodes CDR1 MNHEY and CDR2 SVGAGI. Deletions cut 3 bases from V and 8 bases from J, with 13 bases between. The CDR3 has 14 residues. The CDR3 reads CASSYFPGGEKLFF. DNA of the CDR3: TGTGCCAGCAGTTATTTCCCGGGAGGGGAAAAACTGTTTTTT.

This clone came up a few times. This chain links TRBV18 with TRBJ2-7; 8 nucleotides agree with TRBD2. Germline CDR1 is KGHSH and CDR2 is LQKENI. The J segment lost 7 bases and the V segment lost 2 bases, leaving 7 bases of the junction unmatched. The CDR3 is 14 amino acids. CDR3 nucleotides: TGTGCCAGCTCACCAGCCAGCGGGAGTCGGGAGCAGTACTTC. Protein sequence: CASSPASGSREQYF.

CDR3 loop: CASSITSGPTNTEAFF. CDR3 sequence (DNA): TGCGCCAGCAGCATTACATCGGGACCGACGAACACTGAAGCTTTCTTT. The chain has TRBV5-1 and TRBJ1-1, with a possible D match to TRBD1 (5 bases). The V and J ends lost 4 bases and 1 base respectively, with 17 bases between them. The CDR3 loop spans 16 amino acids. Germline V gene data show CDR1 as SGHRS and CDR2 as YFSETQ.

The gene calls are TRBV4-1 and TRBJ2-7; tentative D call: TRBD2 (6 bases). The CDR3 consists of 15 residues. The V gene lost 0 bases and the J gene lost 3 bases, with 12 bases spanning the gap. Germline V CDR1 and CDR2: MGHRA, YSYEKL. This chain's CDR3 is CASSQDHGLIYEQYF. As DNA, the CDR3 is TGCGCCAGCAGCCAAGATCATGGACTAATCTACGAGCAGTACTTC.

V gene TRBV6-5 combines with J gene TRBJ2-4; D is ambiguous. There are 15 residues in the CDR3. Per the germline V gene, CDR1 is MNHEY and CDR2 is SVGAGI. V dropped 3 bases and J dropped 0 bases, with 9 bases sitting between them. The CDR3 sequence is CASSYGGSAKNIQYF. CDR3 bases: TGTGCCAGCAGTTATGGTGGCTCAGCCAAAAACATTCAGTACTTC.

The chain joins TRBV7-3 to TRBJ2-5; maybe TRBD2 (5 bases). CDR1 SGHTA and CDR2 FQGTGA come from the germline V gene. The CDR3 is 13 amino acids. Trimming pared 1 base from V and 5 bases from J, leaving 8 bases between. The CDR3 spells CASSLKGDETQYF. DNA for the CDR3: TGTGCCAGCAGCTTAAAGGGAGACGAGACCCAGTACTTC.

V usage is TRBV24-1 and J usage is TRBJ2-1; 8 bases map to TRBD2. This CDR3 contains 16 residues. Germline V gene lookup returns CDR1 KGHDR and CDR2 SFDVKD. V was pared by 3 bases and J by 3 bases, with 6 bases of the junction left unmatched. The CDR3 DNA reads TGTGCCACCAGTGATCCCCCCGGGAGGGACTACAATGAGCAGTTCTTC. Protein sequence: CATSDPPGRDYNEQFF.

This rearrangement joins TRBV28 to TRBJ2-7, with D perhaps matching TRBD2 (6 bases). The CDR3 consists of 12 residues. Germline V gene sequence: CDR1 MDHEN, CDR2 SYDVKM. V was pared by 2 bases and J by 6 bases, with 8 bases between. The CDR3 is CASSLISGEQYF. CDR3 DNA: TGTGCCAGCAGTTTAATTAGCGGCGAGCAGTACTTC.

V gene TRBV7-3 combines with J gene TRBJ2-3; D tentatively fits TRBD1 or TRBD2 (5 bases each). Germline CDR1 reads SGHTA; CDR2 reads FQGTGA. The ends were cut back, 1 base at V and 2 bases at J, with 7 bases in the middle. The CDR3 totals 14 residues. CDR3: CASSLMGTTDTQYF. The CDR3 DNA sequence: TGTGCCAGCAGCTTAATGGGGACCACAGATACGCAGTATTTT.